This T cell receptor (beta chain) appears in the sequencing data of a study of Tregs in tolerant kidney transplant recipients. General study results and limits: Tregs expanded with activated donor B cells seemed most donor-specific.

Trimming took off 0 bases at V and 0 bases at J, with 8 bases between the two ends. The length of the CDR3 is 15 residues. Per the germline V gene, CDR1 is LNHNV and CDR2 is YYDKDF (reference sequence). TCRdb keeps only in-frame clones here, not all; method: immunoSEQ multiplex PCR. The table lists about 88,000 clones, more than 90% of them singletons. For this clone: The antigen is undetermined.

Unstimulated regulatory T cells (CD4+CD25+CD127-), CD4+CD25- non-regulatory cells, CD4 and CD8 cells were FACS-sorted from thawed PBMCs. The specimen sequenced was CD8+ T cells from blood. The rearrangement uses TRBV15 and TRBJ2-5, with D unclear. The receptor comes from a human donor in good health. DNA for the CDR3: TGTGCCACCAGCAGAGATCTCAGTTACCAAGAGACCCAGTACTTC. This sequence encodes CATSRDLSYQETQYF. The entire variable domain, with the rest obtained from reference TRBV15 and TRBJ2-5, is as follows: DAMVIQNPRYQVTQFGKPVTLSCSQTLNHNVMYWYQQKSSQAPKLLFHYYDKDFNNEADTPDNFQSRRPNTSFCFLDIRSPGLGDTAMYLCATSRDLSYQETQYFGPGTRLLVL.